The present entry profiles one T cell receptor (beta chain) with its context. TCRdb keeps only in-frame clones here, not all; method: immunoSEQ multiplex PCR. The sample contains 85,000 to 130,000 clones, roughly 82% of which appear only once. The sample belongs to a study of blood T cell repertoires in COVID-19. J lost 4 bases, V lost 0 bases, and 4 bases had no gene match. Germline CDR1 reads MNHEY; CDR2 reads SVGAGI. The CDR3 has 15 residues. This TCR came from a man in his 60s with acute or convalescent COVID-19. Sequenced input: peripheral blood. The gene calls are TRBV6-5 and TRBJ1-1, with TRBD1 identical over 8 bases. In nucleotides, the CDR3 is TGTGCCAGCAGTTACTCGAACAGGGGGAGCACTGAAGCTTTCTTT. It translates to CASSYSNRGSTEAFF.